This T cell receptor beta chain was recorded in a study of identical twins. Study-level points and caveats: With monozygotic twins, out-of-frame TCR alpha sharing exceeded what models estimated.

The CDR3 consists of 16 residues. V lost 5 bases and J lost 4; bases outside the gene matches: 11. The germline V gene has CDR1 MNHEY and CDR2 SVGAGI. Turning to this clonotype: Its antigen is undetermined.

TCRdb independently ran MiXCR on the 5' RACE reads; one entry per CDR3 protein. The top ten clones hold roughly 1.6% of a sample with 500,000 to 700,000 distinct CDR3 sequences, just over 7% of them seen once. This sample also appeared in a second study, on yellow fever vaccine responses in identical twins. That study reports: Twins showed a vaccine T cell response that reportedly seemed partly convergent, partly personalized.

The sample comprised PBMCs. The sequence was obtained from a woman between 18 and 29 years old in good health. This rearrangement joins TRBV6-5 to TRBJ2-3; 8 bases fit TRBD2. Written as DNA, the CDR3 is TGTGCCAGCAGTCACGACCGCAGCGGGGGCTCAGATACGCAGTATTTT. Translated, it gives CASSHDRSGGSDTQYF.